Each of the 21 T cell receptor beta chains below was sequenced from the same sample in a study of response to subunit inactivated influenza vaccine. TCRdb reanalysed the RT-PCR reads using MiXCR and keeps one entry per CDR3 protein. The data hold about 570,000 distinct CDR3 sequences, with 11% observed a single time. These data also formed part of another study, on T cells expressing NK-cell markers. That paper states: In generating TCR beta cDNA, 5'RACE template switching with UMIs was used.

Here the sequenced sample was PBMCs from blood, taken on the day of vaccination. These receptors were taken from a man aged 50-59 years who received an inactivated influenza vaccine.

For this clonotype: This may be a read error, as it is one base from a much larger clone. V is TRBV24-1 and J is TRBJ2-5; no definite D call. This CDR3 comprises 15 residues. Trimming left V 4 bases short and J 0 bases short, with 11 bases between. Looked up from germline, CDR1 is KGHDR and CDR2 is SFDVKD. The CDR3 sequence is CATSDPTRDQETQYF. The DNA of the CDR3 is TGTGCCACCAGTGACCCGACACGGGACCAAGAGACCCAGTACTTC.

The sample holds a few counts of this clonotype. V gene TRBV7-9 combines with J gene TRBJ2-7; D unclear. V lost 5 bases and J 3 bases, leaving 20 bases between the germline ends. This CDR3 spans 16 amino acids. Germline CDR1 is SEHNR and CDR2 is FQNEAQ (reference sequence). Written as DNA, the CDR3 is TGTGCCAGCAGCGAAAAATGGACGGACGGAAACTACGAGCAGTACTTC. Its protein is CASSEKWTDGNYEQYF.

This clonotype was picked up a small number of times. The chain recombines TRBV9 with TRBJ1-1; 9 bases align to TRBD1. CDR1 and CDR2 (germline): SGDLS, YYNGEE. V lost 2 bases, J lost 6 bases, and 8 bases stayed unmatched. The CDR3 runs to 15 residues. DNA for the CDR3: TGTGCCAGCAGCGTCGGGACAGGGATCCTCGCTGAAGCTTTCTTT. This codes for CASSVGTGILAEAFF.

This clonotype was detected only a few times. The V gene is TRBV20-1, the J gene TRBJ1-2; D remains ambiguous. Germline values: CDR1 DFQATT, CDR2 SNEGSKA (reference sequence). V lost 2 bases and J lost 1, with 11 bases in between. The CDR3 loop spans 14 amino acids. The CDR3 region is CSARKAALNYGYTF. The DNA for the CDR3 is TGCAGTGCTAGAAAGGCGGCGCTTAACTATGGCTACACCTTC.

This clonotype showed up just a few times. The chain uses TRBV12-3 or TRBV12-4 and TRBJ2-1; weak D call: TRBD2 (7 bases). The CDR3 has 16 residues. Trimming took off 3 bases at V and 4 bases at J, with 16 bases between the two ends. The CDR3, as DNA: TGTGCCAGCAGTTTGGGGGGGCTCTTAGAATACAATGAGCAGTTCTTC. It codes for CASSLGGLLEYNEQFF.

The J gene is TRBJ2-4, the V gene TRBV4-3, with 7 positions matching TRBD2. Germline CDR1 reads LGHNA; CDR2 reads YSLEER. This CDR3 is built from 13 residues. J lost 7 bases, V lost 4 bases, and 4 bases had no gene match. The chain's CDR3 is CASSPDGGNIQYF. The CDR3 region has the DNA TGCGCCAGCAGCCCTGACGGGGGGAACATTCAGTACTTC.

V is TRBV12-3 or TRBV12-4 and J is TRBJ1-6; D uncertain. V was cut by 3 bases and J by 7 bases, with 10 bases left in between. The CDR3 covers 14 residues. CDR3 sequence reads: CASSLVRRNSPLHF. The CDR3 DNA is TGTGCCAGCAGTTTGGTTAGGAGGAATTCACCCCTCCACTTT.

The table lists this clonotype with a few counts. The chain employs TRBV29-1 and TRBJ1-2; TRBD1 aligns across 10 bases. This CDR3 is 14 amino acids long. Trimming removed 4 bases from V and 5 bases from J; junction bases left unmatched: 7. CDR1 and CDR2 from the germline V gene are SQVTM and ANQGSEA. The CDR3: CSVARDRGRYGYTF. The CDR3 DNA sequence: TGCAGCGTTGCCCGGGACAGGGGCCGATATGGCTACACCTTC.

At least ten counts were recorded for this clonotype. The chain joins TRBV12-3 or TRBV12-4 to TRBJ2-3, with D uncertain. V shed 2 bases and J shed 4 bases, with 13 bases lying between them. The CDR3 is 15 residues long. CDR3 sequence: CASSLTPPHADTQYF. Here the CDR3 DNA reads TGTGCCAGCAGTTTAACTCCCCCCCACGCAGATACGCAGTATTTT.

The chain is built from TRBV9 and TRBJ2-3; a weak D match, TRBD2 (6 bases). The CDR3 sequence is 14 residues long. V gave up 0 bases and J gave up 6 bases, with 11 bases separating them. Per the germline V gene, CDR1 is SGDLS and CDR2 is YYNGEE. The CDR3 DNA sequence: TGTGCCAGCAGCGTAGGACCCCTAGCGGATACGCAGTATTTT. Translated, it gives CASSVGPLADTQYF.

As regards this clonotype: A read error may be the cause here, since a much bigger clone is one base away. V usage is TRBV12-3 or TRBV12-4 and J usage is TRBJ2-2; D is unresolved. The CDR3 is 13 amino acids. V was pared by 6 bases and J by 2 bases, with 7 bases between. The chain's CDR3 is CASRLHNTGELFF. CDR3 DNA: TGTGCCAGCAGGTTACACAACACCGGGGAGCTGTTTTTT.

The J gene is TRBJ2-2, the V gene TRBV18, with no clear D. This CDR3 is 13 amino acids long. Deletions cut 1 base from V and 7 bases from J, with 7 bases between. CDR1 and CDR2 (germline): KGHSH, LQKENI. CDR3 DNA: TGTGCCAGCTCACCACAGGGTCACGGGGAGCTGTTTTTT. Protein: CASSPQGHGELFF.

V and J are TRBV5-1 and TRBJ2-5, with 9 nucleotides matching TRBD1. This CDR3 contains 15 residues. Germline CDR1 is SGHRS and CDR2 is YFSETQ. Losses at the gene ends were 4 bases for V and 3 bases for J; bases not matched to a gene: 7. DNA of the CDR3: TGCGCCAGCAGCATCAGGGGGACAGGGAAAGAGACCCAGTACTTC. This translates into CASSIRGTGKETQYF.

Only a few counts were recorded for this clonotype. This rearrangement joins TRBV29-1 to TRBJ1-2; D is uncertain. The germline V gene encodes CDR1 SQVTM and CDR2 ANQGSEA. This CDR3 is built from 14 residues. The V and J ends lost 1 base and 8 bases respectively, with 17 bases between them. CDR3 coding DNA: TGCAGCGTTGAAGTGGGCCCTCAGGCAATAGGCTACACCTTC. This translates into CSVEVGPQAIGYTF.

The chain couples TRBV20-1 to TRBJ1-1; unclear D gene. This CDR3 has 11 residues. Looked up from germline, CDR1 is DFQATT and CDR2 is SNEGSKA (reference sequence). V was cut by 7 bases and J by 1 base, with 7 bases left in between. The CDR3 loop reads CSGEKNTEAFF. The CDR3 DNA reads TGCAGTGGGGAAAAGAACACTGAAGCTTTCTTT.

This clonotype came up many times. The rearrangement joins TRBV12-3 or TRBV12-4 to TRBJ2-1, with 8 bases identical to TRBD1. J was trimmed by 12 bases and V by 6 bases; bases with no gene match: 7. The CDR3 consists of 12 residues. The CDR3, as DNA: TGTGCCAGCAGCCAAAGACAGGGGAGGCAGTTCTTC. This encodes CASSQRQGRQFF.

The CDR3 sequence: CSVSPYNEQFF. The CDR3 nucleotides are TGCAGCGTATCCCCCTACAATGAGCAGTTCTTC. V is TRBV29-1 and J is TRBJ2-1; D not resolved. V shed 6 bases and J shed 2 bases, with 5 bases lying between them. This CDR3 is 11 amino acids long. CDR1 is SQVTM and CDR2 is ANQGSEA in the germline V gene.

This clonotype was seen many times. The V call is TRBV12-3 or TRBV12-4, the J call TRBJ1-5; 7 bases are shared with TRBD1. The CDR3 runs 14 residues. Trimming removed 7 bases from V and 2 bases from J; junction bases left unmatched: 5. This CDR3 reads CASTPDRGNQPQHF. DNA for the CDR3: TGTGCCAGCACCCCCGACAGGGGCAATCAGCCCCAGCATTTT.

This clonotype was observed a handful of times. The V call is TRBV12-3 or TRBV12-4, the J call TRBJ2-7, with TRBD1 matching over 7 bases. Trimming at V came to 0 bases and at J to 3 bases, leaving 14 bases not matched to a gene. This CDR3 has 18 amino acids. The CDR3 DNA reads as TGTGCCAGCAGTTTAGCGTTTTCTGGGGGCTGGACAGGCTACGAGCAGTACTTC. Translated, it gives CASSLAFSGGWTGYEQYF.

This clonotype was counted between two and nine times. V usage is TRBV7-2 and J usage is TRBJ2-7, with 8 bases identical to TRBD2. This CDR3 spans 17 amino acids. Trimming at V came to 0 bases and at J to 3 bases, leaving 10 bases not matched to a gene. Germline V gene data show CDR1 as SGHTA and CDR2 as FQGNSA. CDR3 DNA sequence: TGTGCCAGCAGCTTAGCGTCTTACGGGAGGGCCAACTACGAGCAGTACTTC. Translating gives CASSLASYGRANYEQYF.

This chain links TRBV20-1 with TRBJ2-7, with 9 bases fitting TRBD2. Per the germline V gene, CDR1 is DFQATT and CDR2 is SNEGSKA (reference sequence). The J segment lost 0 bases and the V segment lost 4 bases, leaving 1 base of the junction unmatched. There are 13 residues in the CDR3. This CDR3 reads CSAISGSSYEQYF. CDR3 coding DNA: TGCAGTGCTATTAGCGGGAGCTCCTACGAGCAGTACTTC.